The 30 T cell receptor beta chains presented below share a single source sample, sequenced in a study of T cells after posttransplantation cyclophosphamide. Assay: immunoSEQ multiplex PCR; the TCRdb copy retains only in-frame clones and omits some. The data contain roughly 3,100 clones, about 86% of them singletons. Source material: CD8+ T cells sorted from bone marrow. The receptors were gathered from a woman aged 55-69 years in good health, CMV-negative, and a related stem cell transplant donor.

V and J are TRBV9 and TRBJ2-5, with 11 positions matching TRBD2. Germline CDR1 and CDR2: SGDLS and YYNGEE. After removal of 0 bases from V and 0 bases from J, the junction contained 1 base not matched to a gene. The CDR3 contains 16 residues. CDR3 DNA: TGTGCCAGCAGCGTAGGGACTAGCGGGTACCAAGAGACCCAGTACTTC. It is translated as CASSVGTSGYQETQYF.

J is TRBJ1-5 and V is TRBV27; tentatively, D is TRBD1 (5 bases). The V end lost 2 bases, the J end lost 4 bases, and 12 bases lay between the germline ends. The CDR3 contains 15 residues. Per germline, CDR1 MNHEY and CDR2 SMNVEV (reference sequence). CDR3 protein: CASSLGWGTNQPQHF. CDR3 DNA: TGTGCCAGCAGTTTAGGGTGGGGCACAAATCAGCCCCAGCATTTT.

The gene calls are TRBV9 and TRBJ1-5; 8 positions match TRBD1. V gave up 4 bases and J gave up 0 bases; unmatched junction bases: 3. The CDR3 has 15 amino acids. Germline assignment: CDR1 SGDLS and CDR2 YYNGEE. The CDR3: CASSLGTGSNQPQHF. CDR3 nucleotides: TGTGCCAGCAGCTTAGGGACAGGTAGCAATCAGCCCCAGCATTTT.

Judged by abundance, this clone is hyperexpanded. V and J are TRBV5-4 and TRBJ2-1; 10 bases align to TRBD2. Germline V gives CDR1 SGHNT, CDR2 YYREEE (reference sequence). The CDR3 covers 15 residues. V shed 7 bases and J 3 bases; nucleotides not matched to a gene: 7. The CDR3 DNA sequence: TGTGCCAGCGGGGTGATAGCGGGAGGCTACAATGAGCAGTTCTTC. Its translation is CASGVIAGGYNEQFF.

CDR3 sequence reads: CASTISTAYGYTF. The DNA for the CDR3 is TGTGCCAGCACCATCTCGACAGCCTATGGCTACACCTTC. The chain recombines TRBV25-1 with TRBJ1-2; D possibly corresponds to TRBD1 (5 bases). Germline lookup yields CDR1 MGHDK and CDR2 SYGVNS. The CDR3 is made up of 13 amino acids. V gave up 7 bases and J gave up 4 bases, with 13 bases separating them.

The rearrangement uses TRBV5-4 and TRBJ2-2, with D possibly matching TRBD2 (6 bases). The CDR3 covers 15 residues. Trimming shortened V by 5 bases and J by 4 bases, and 15 bases separated the two germline ends. Germline CDR1 and CDR2: SGHNT and YYREEE (reference sequence). This CDR3 reads CASRYGGLGTGELFF. The CDR3, as DNA: TGTGCCAGCAGATACGGGGGATTAGGCACCGGGGAGCTGTTTTTT. Using reference TRBV5-4 and TRBJ2-2 for the parts outside the CDR3, the full variable domain is ETGVTQSPTHLIKTRGQQVTLRCSSQSGHNTVSWYQQALGQGPQFIFQYYREEENGRGNFPPRFSGLQFPNYSSELNVNALELDDSALYLCASRYGGLGTGELFFGEGSRLTVL.

V and J are TRBV2 and TRBJ2-3; 13 nucleotides agree with TRBD2. The V gene end was trimmed by 4 bases and the J gene end by 2 bases; junction bases not matched to a gene: 3. The CDR3 has 16 amino acids. Germline V lookup: CDR1 SNHLY, CDR2 FYNNEI. In DNA, the CDR3 is TGTGCCAGCAGTGGGACTAGCGGGAGCCTCACAGATACGCAGTATTTT. Translating it yields CASSGTSGSLTDTQYF. The full variable domain, its missing parts supplied by reference TRBV2 and TRBJ2-3, is EPEVTQTPSHQVTQMGQEVILRCVPISNHLYFYWYRQILGQKVEFLVSFYNNEISEKSEIFDDQFSVERPDGSNFTLKIRSTKLEDSAMYFCASSGTSGSLTDTQYFGPGTRLTVL.

The CDR3 coding sequence is TGTGCCAGCAGCTTTTACTCAGGGGGTGGTGGCTACACCTTC. Its translation is CASSFYSGGGGYTF. The rearrangement links TRBV5-4 to TRBJ1-2; TRBD1 matches 7 bases. The CDR3 consists of 14 residues. V dropped 2 bases and J dropped 7; count of bases not matched to a gene: 8. The V gene's germline CDR1 is SGHNT and CDR2 YYREEE (reference sequence).

The chain uses TRBV28 and TRBJ1-3; D is ambiguous. The CDR3 contains 14 residues. V was shortened by 3 bases and J by 0 bases, with 6 bases between the two germline ends. The germline gives CDR1 MDHEN, CDR2 SYDVKM. Written as DNA, the CDR3 is TGTGCCAGCAGTTTCGTGAGCTCTGGAAACACCATATATTTT. Encoded protein: CASSFVSSGNTIYF.

The chain links TRBV5-6 to TRBJ1-5; no clear D. CDR1 is SGHDT, CDR2 YYEEEE, per germline. The CDR3 totals 11 residues. The V gene lost 4 bases and the J gene lost 4 bases, with 3 bases spanning the gap. CDR3 residues: CASSQNQPQHF. Written as DNA, the CDR3 is TGTGCCAGCAGCCAAAATCAGCCCCAGCATTTT.

The rearrangement uses TRBV6-4 and TRBJ2-3; TRBD1 agrees at 9 bases. The CDR3 runs to 14 residues. CDR1 MRHNA and CDR2 SNTAGT come from the germline V gene. The ends lost 4 bases at V and 1 base at J; junction bases unmatched: 0. The CDR3 is CASSGTGGTDTQYF. The CDR3 DNA reads as TGTGCCAGCAGTGGGACAGGGGGCACAGATACGCAGTATTTT.

This sequence joins TRBV4-2 and TRBJ2-3; 10 nucleotides agree with TRBD1. This CDR3 is 16 amino acids long. Germline trimming cut 0 bases from V and 6 bases from J; bases unmatched to any gene: 6. Germline V gives CDR1 LGHNA, CDR2 YNFKEQ. Here the CDR3 DNA reads TGTGCCAGCAGCCAAGAGTCGGGACAGGGGTACGATACGCAGTATTTT. Protein sequence: CASSQESGQGYDTQYF.

The rearrangement joins TRBV6-5 to TRBJ2-5; D is perhaps TRBD2 (5 bases). The CDR3 consists of 13 residues. Germline assignment: CDR1 MNHEY and CDR2 SVGAGI. V shed 7 bases and J shed 2 bases, with 11 bases lying between them. The CDR3 nucleotides are TGTGCCAGCACTGGTCTAGCTCAAGAGACCCAGTACTTC. This gives the protein CASTGLAQETQYF.

The chain has TRBV28 and TRBJ2-1; TRBD1 matches 7 bases. V lost 4 bases to trimming and J lost 4 bases; unmatched junction nucleotides: 7. CDR1 is MDHEN, CDR2 SYDVKM, per germline. The length of the CDR3 is 15 residues. CDR3 sequence (DNA): TGTGCCAGCAGTTCCTCCTGGGACAGATACAATGAGCAGTTCTTC. Amino acids: CASSSSWDRYNEQFF.

J is TRBJ2-7 and V is TRBV7-9, with TRBD1 matching over 7 bases. The V segment lost 7 bases and the J segment 1 base; nucleotides outside the gene matches: 4. Germline V lookup: CDR1 SEHNR, CDR2 FQNEAQ (reference sequence). This CDR3 region has 13 residues. The CDR3 coding sequence is TGTGCCAGCACCGGACAGGTATCCTACGAGCAGTACTTC. Translation: CASTGQVSYEQYF.

This clone has just one count. The chain combines TRBV27 with TRBJ1-5; 10 bases align to TRBD1. The length of the CDR3 is 14 residues. Germline CDR1 is MNHEY and CDR2 is SMNVEV (reference sequence). Unmatched junction bases numbered 2, after V lost 2 bases and J lost 7 bases. CDR3 amino acids: CASSLGTGVQPQHF. CDR3 bases: TGTGCCAGCAGTTTAGGGACAGGGGTCCAGCCCCAGCATTTT.

This chain uses TRBV27 with TRBJ2-4, with TRBD1 as a possible D gene (7 bases). Germline CDR1 is MNHEY and CDR2 is SMNVEV (reference sequence). V lost 2 bases and J lost 1, with 12 bases in between. The CDR3 consists of 16 residues. Written as DNA, the CDR3 is TGTGCCAGCAGTTTAACGGCAGGGGGGGCCAAAAACATTCAGTACTTC. Translation gives CASSLTAGGAKNIQYF.

The chain combines TRBV19 with TRBJ2-4; 8 nucleotides agree with TRBD1. The CDR3 has 15 residues. Germline V gene data show CDR1 as LNHDA and CDR2 as SQIVND (reference sequence). With V trimmed by 1 base and J by 6 bases, 5 bases remained unmatched. The CDR3 spells CASSIVQGALNIQYF. The CDR3 region has the DNA TGTGCCAGTAGTATAGTTCAGGGGGCATTAAACATTCAGTACTTC.

The genes are TRBV28 and TRBJ2-3, with D unresolved. Trimming left V 6 bases short and J 4 bases short, with 8 bases between. Germline V gene data show CDR1 as MDHEN and CDR2 as SYDVKM. This CDR3 has 12 amino acids. The CDR3 here is CASSPSADTQYF. The CDR3 region has the DNA TGTGCCAGCAGCCCCTCCGCAGATACGCAGTATTTT.

The V call is TRBV2, the J call TRBJ1-2; 7 bases agree with TRBD1. Germline V lookup: CDR1 SNHLY, CDR2 FYNNEI. The V gene end was trimmed by 0 bases and the J gene end by 5 bases; junction bases not matched to a gene: 6. The CDR3 length is 15 residues. CDR3 DNA: TGTGCCAGCAGTGAAGCCGGGACAGCTATTTATGGCTACACCTTC. Amino acids: CASSEAGTAIYGYTF.

The chain carries TRBV4-2 and TRBJ2-2; TRBD2 aligns across 10 bases. Germline assignment: CDR1 LGHNA and CDR2 YNFKEQ. This CDR3 spans 16 amino acids. Losses at the gene ends were 1 base for V and 1 base for J; bases not matched to a gene: 0. The DNA for the CDR3 is TGTGCCAGCAGCCAAGTAGCGGGGGGGAACACCGGGGAGCTGTTTTTT. Its protein product is CASSQVAGGNTGELFF.

The chain is built from TRBV5-4 and TRBJ2-1; the match to TRBD1 covers 8 bases. The trim removed 4 bases at V and 10 bases at J, leaving 10 bases unmatched. The CDR3 extends over 14 amino acids. Germline V lookup: CDR1 SGHNT, CDR2 YYREEE (reference sequence). As DNA, the CDR3 is TGTGCCAGCAGCCTGGGACAGGCCCTCGGGGAGCAGTTCTTC. Translated: CASSLGQALGEQFF.

This chain connects TRBV10-3 to TRBJ2-1; tentative D call: TRBD2 (6 bases). Germline V gene data show CDR1 as ENHRY and CDR2 as SYGVKD. V was pared by 9 bases and J by 4 bases, with 19 bases between. This CDR3 comprises 15 residues. The CDR3 region has the DNA TGTGCCATATCACCGACGGGGGAGGCTTACAATGAGCAGTTCTTC. Protein sequence: CAISPTGEAYNEQFF.

The J gene is TRBJ2-2, the V gene TRBV28; 9 bases agree with TRBD1. The trim removed 7 bases at V and 10 bases at J, leaving 16 bases unmatched. The CDR3 extends over 16 amino acids. CDR1 is MDHEN, CDR2 SYDVKM, per germline. The CDR3 loop reads CASTVGQGFSGSELFF. Here the CDR3 DNA reads TGTGCCAGCACCGTGGGACAGGGTTTTTCCGGTTCGGAGCTGTTTTTT.

The gene calls are TRBV7-9 and TRBJ1-5, with D possibly TRBD1 on 6 matching bases. Germline V gene lookup returns CDR1 SEHNR and CDR2 FQNEAQ (reference sequence). The CDR3 is 14 residues long. V lost 4 bases to trimming and J lost 9 bases, with 16 bases between them. The CDR3: CASSSGGPGGPQHF. DNA for the CDR3: TGTGCCAGCAGCTCGGGGGGCCCGGGGGGGCCCCAGCATTTT.

The V gene is TRBV14, the J gene TRBJ1-6; the match to TRBD1 covers 7 bases. CDR3 length: 15 amino acids. Trimming took 1 base from V and 8 from J; bases not matched to a gene: 5. The germline gives CDR1 SGHDN, CDR2 FVKESK. The CDR3: CASSQVGGGDSPLHF. CDR3 coding DNA: TGTGCCAGCAGCCAAGTAGGAGGGGGCGATTCACCCCTCCACTTT. Drawing the rest from reference TRBV14 and TRBJ1-6, the complete variable domain is EAGVTQFPSHSVIEKGQTVTLRCDPISGHDNLYWYRRVMGKEIKFLLHFVKESKQDESGMPNNRFLAERTGGTYSTLKVQPAELEDSGVYFCASSQVGGGDSPLHFGNGTRLTVT.

J is TRBJ1-1 and V is TRBV7-3; D is possibly TRBD1 (5 bases). V dropped 2 bases and J dropped 6 bases, with 10 bases sitting between them. The V gene's germline CDR1 is SGHTA and CDR2 FQGTGA. CDR3 length: 13 amino acids. CDR3 sequence: CASSLWGGAEAFF. The CDR3 coding sequence is TGTGCCAGCAGCTTATGGGGGGGGGCTGAAGCTTTCTTT.

This sequence joins TRBV4-1 and TRBJ2-7; 9 bases match TRBD1. The germline gives CDR1 MGHRA, CDR2 YSYEKL. This CDR3 region has 13 residues. J gave up 6 bases and V 4 bases, and 4 bases lay outside the gene matches. In DNA, the CDR3 is TGCGCCAGCAGCCTGGGACAGGGTGTCGAGCAGTACTTC. Translating gives CASSLGQGVEQYF.

This clone was detected only once. The CDR3 sequence is CASMRFHEQYV. CDR3 coding DNA: TGTGCCAGCATGAGGTTTCACGAGCAGTACGTC. The chain recombines TRBV2 with TRBJ2-7, with D unresolved. CDR3 length: 11 amino acids. Germline CDR1 reads SNHLY; CDR2 reads FYNNEI. Trimming removed 7 bases from V and 5 bases from J, with 9 bases in between.

The chain recombines TRBV7-3 with TRBJ1-1; D unresolved. Deletions cut 2 bases from V and 7 bases from J, with 11 bases between. This CDR3 is built from 13 residues. Germline loops: CDR1 SGHTA, CDR2 FQGTGA. Written as DNA, the CDR3 is TGTGCCAGCAGCTTATTCCGGGGAGATGAAGCTTTCTTT. Its protein product is CASSLFRGDEAFF.